This T cell receptor beta chain was identified in a study of cytomegalovirus exposure and HLA in healthy donors. This clone was counted once. Its matching antigen is unknown. This PCR relied on a set of 60 Vbeta primers and 13 Jbeta primers. Sequenced by immunoSEQ multiplex PCR; TCRdb stores in-frame clones only, minus some. Among about 150,000 clones listed, less than 85% were seen once. Study results and caveats: When a later analysis was performed, an Asian-associated ancestry cluster reportedly had fewer N-insertions than the roughly 730-donor mean. Later genetic work tied a missense DCLRE1C variant to beta-chain V and J trimming.

Sequenced input: PBMCs. The clonotype originates from a boy aged 2 to 10 in good health and CMV-seronegative.

The CDR3 sequence: CAWSITGVETQYF. CDR3 sequence (DNA): TGTGCCTGGAGCATTACAGGGGTGGAGACCCAGTACTTC. The gene calls are TRBV30 and TRBJ2-5, with 7 bases aligning to TRBD1. Germline-derived CDR1 and CDR2 are GTSNPN and SVGIG (reference sequence). V lost 3 bases and J lost 5; bases outside the gene matches: 6. There are 13 residues in the CDR3. The whole variable domain, remainder taken from reference TRBV30 and TRBJ2-5, is SQTIHQWPATLVQPVGSPLSLECTVEGTSNPNLYWYRQAAGRGLQLLFYSVGIGQISSEVPQNLSASRPQDRQFILSSKKLLLSDSGFYLCAWSITGVETQYFGPGTRLLVL.